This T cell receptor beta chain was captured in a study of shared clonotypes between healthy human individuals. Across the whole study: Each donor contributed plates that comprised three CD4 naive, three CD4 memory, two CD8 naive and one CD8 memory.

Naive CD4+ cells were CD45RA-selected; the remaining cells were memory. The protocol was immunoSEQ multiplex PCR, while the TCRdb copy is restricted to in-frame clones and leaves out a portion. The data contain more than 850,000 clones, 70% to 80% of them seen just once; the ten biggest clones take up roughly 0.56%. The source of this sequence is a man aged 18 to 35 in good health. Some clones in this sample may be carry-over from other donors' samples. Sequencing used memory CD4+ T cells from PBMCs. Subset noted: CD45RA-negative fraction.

DNA of the CDR3: TGCGCCAGCAGCCGCGGACAACCCTACGAGCAGTACTTC. As protein: CASSRGQPYEQYF. This rearrangement joins TRBV4-1 to TRBJ2-7; maybe TRBD1 (5 bases). V lost 4 bases and J 2 bases, leaving 9 bases between the germline ends. Germline V CDR1 and CDR2: MGHRA, YSYEKL. This CDR3 is 13 amino acids long.